These 31 T cell receptor beta chains were all obtained from the same sample, sequenced in a study of CD8 T cells in Susac syndrome. An amount of RNA that ranged from about 0.45 to 1 ug was reverse transcribed with random hexamers. TCRdb recomputed calls from the immunoSEQ multiplex PCR reads with MiXCR, one row per CDR3 protein. The data hold under 350,000 distinct CDR3 sequences, with just over 90% observed a single time. Sequencing input: CD4+ T cells from PBMCs. The receptors come from a human donor with multiple sclerosis.

The chain links TRBV4-3 to TRBJ1-3; no definite D call. Germline values: CDR1 LGHNA, CDR2 YSLEER. This CDR3 comprises 15 residues. The V end was cut by 0 bases, the J end by 4 bases, with 10 bases between. CDR3 sequence (DNA): TGCGCCAGCAGCCAAGAACTGCGGTTAGGAAACACCATATATTTT. Its protein is CASSQELRLGNTIYF.

The CDR3 DNA reads as TGTGCCAGCAGCCAACGAGCGGGGTCGAACACCGGGGAGCTGTTTTTT. It yields the protein CASSQRAGSNTGELFF. This chain connects TRBV3-1 to TRBJ2-2, with TRBD2 identical over 7 bases. Germline V gene sequence: CDR1 LGHDT, CDR2 YNNKEL (reference sequence). The junction had 3 bases not matched to a gene; V was cut back by 2 bases and J by 0 bases. The CDR3 loop spans 16 amino acids.

The count of this clonotype is one. This chain connects TRBV24-1 to TRBJ2-5, with D possibly TRBD2 on 5 matching bases. CDR1 is KGHDR, CDR2 SFDVKD, per germline. Trimming cost V 4 bases and J 4 bases, with 18 bases left between them. The CDR3 totals 16 residues. The DNA for the CDR3 is TGTGCCACCAGTGAGCCATCCGGGGTCGCGGGAGAGACCCAGTACTTC. Translation gives CATSEPSGVAGETQYF.

In this sample, this clonotype turned up a few times. The chain combines TRBV4-1 with TRBJ2-5; 9 bases agree with TRBD2. Germline CDR1 is MGHRA and CDR2 is YSYEKL. V lost 3 bases, J lost 2 bases, and 4 bases stayed unmatched. This CDR3 contains 15 residues. The CDR3 DNA follows: TGCGCCAGCAGCCATGGTAGCGGGAGACAAGAGACCCAGTACTTC. It codes for CASSHGSGRQETQYF.

The gene calls are TRBV4-1 and TRBJ2-7, with D maybe TRBD2 (5 bases). The germline V gene has CDR1 MGHRA and CDR2 YSYEKL. The CDR3 is made up of 16 amino acids. Trimming removed 1 base at V and 0 bases at J, with 13 bases between. The CDR3: CASSQGGSGSSYEQYF. Written as DNA, the CDR3 is TGCGCCAGCAGCCAAGGGGGAAGCGGTTCCTCCTACGAGCAGTACTTC.

The chain joins TRBV7-9 to TRBJ1-4; D gene uncertain. V was shortened by 6 bases and J by 7 bases, with 15 bases between the two germline ends. The CDR3 runs 14 residues. Germline-derived CDR1 and CDR2 are SEHNR and FQNEAQ (reference sequence). This CDR3 is CASSPPTGIEKLFF. DNA for the CDR3: TGTGCCAGCAGTCCCCCGACGGGAATTGAAAAACTGTTTTTT.

This clonotype was counted a single time. The chain links TRBV18 to TRBJ2-7; D possibly corresponds to TRBD1 (5 bases). Trimming took off 1 base at V and 3 bases at J, with 10 bases between the two ends. The CDR3 length is 14 residues. Germline V CDR1 and CDR2: KGHSH, LQKENI. The CDR3 nucleotides are TGTGCCAGCTCACCACGGAAGACAGTCTACGAGCAGTACTTC. As protein: CASSPRKTVYEQYF.

The chain joins TRBV12-3 or TRBV12-4 to TRBJ1-2; D gene unclear. CDR3 length: 13 residues. V lost 4 bases, J lost 8 bases, and 14 bases lay in between. In DNA form, the CDR3 reads TGTGCCAGCAGTTACGCCCTTTTCGGAGGCTACACCTTC. It yields the protein CASSYALFGGYTF.

The chain joins TRBV12-5 to TRBJ2-1; 10 bases line up with TRBD2. The V segment lost 6 bases and the J segment 6 bases; nucleotides outside the gene matches: 8. The CDR3 covers 15 residues. Germline CDR1 reads LGHNT; CDR2 reads FRNRAP. The CDR3 region is CASGLKRGGGNEQFF. The DNA for the CDR3 is TGTGCTAGTGGCTTAAAGCGGGGGGGCGGCAATGAGCAGTTCTTC.

The chain uses TRBV19 and TRBJ2-3; TRBD2 agrees at 12 bases. CDR1 is LNHDA, CDR2 SQIVND, per germline (reference sequence). The length of the CDR3 is 15 residues. J was trimmed by 5 bases and V by 3 bases; bases with no gene match: 3. This CDR3 reads CASSMPGLAGDTQYF. DNA of the CDR3: TGTGCCAGTAGTATGCCGGGACTAGCGGGAGATACGCAGTATTTT.

The CDR3 loop is CASSSDGLRERPGANVLTF. The CDR3 coding sequence is TGCGCCAGCAGCTCCGATGGGCTCAGGGAGCGCCCTGGGGCCAACGTCCTGACTTTC. This sequence joins TRBV5-1 and TRBJ2-6; D may be TRBD1 or TRBD2 (5 bases each). From germline, CDR1 is SGHRS and CDR2 YFSETQ. V was shortened by 3 bases and J by 2 bases, with 21 bases between the two germline ends. The CDR3 runs 19 residues.

This rearrangement joins TRBV2 to TRBJ2-2; weak D call: TRBD1 (7 bases). Germline CDR1 reads SNHLY; CDR2 reads FYNNEI. This CDR3 contains 16 residues. The V gene lost 7 bases and the J gene lost 4 bases, with 19 bases spanning the gap. The CDR3 region has the DNA TGTGCCAGCACCCTGTCAGGGGGGCCGGTCACCGGGGAGCTGTTTTTT. This sequence encodes CASTLSGGPVTGELFF.

J is TRBJ1-2 and V is TRBV30; no definite D call. The V end was cut by 4 bases, the J end by 4 bases, with 10 bases between. The CDR3 is made up of 12 amino acids. Germline V lookup: CDR1 GTSNPN, CDR2 SVGIG (reference sequence). CDR3 in amino acids: CAWIGESYGYTF. The CDR3 nucleotides read TGTGCCTGGATCGGGGAAAGCTATGGCTACACCTTC.

This clonotype was detected only once. This chain uses TRBV29-1 with TRBJ1-6, with TRBD1 identical over 7 bases. The CDR3 is 20 amino acids. Germline V gives CDR1 SQVTM, CDR2 ANQGSEA. V was pared by 7 bases and J by 0 bases, with 21 bases of the junction left unmatched. The CDR3 sequence is CSETGVGGSWLSSYNSPLHF. CDR3 DNA: TGCAGCGAAACAGGGGTTGGGGGATCTTGGCTCAGCTCCTATAATTCACCCCTCCACTTT.

V gene TRBV13 combines with J gene TRBJ2-2; D tentatively fits TRBD1 or TRBD2 (5 bases each). The CDR3 totals 15 residues. The germline V gene has CDR1 PRHDT and CDR2 FYEKMQ (reference sequence). V was cut by 3 bases and J by 2 bases, with 10 bases left in between. CDR3 sequence reads: CASSFRDGNTGELFF. The DNA for the CDR3 is TGTGCCAGCAGCTTCAGGGACGGTAACACCGGGGAGCTGTTTTTT.

This clonotype was seen a few times. The genes are TRBV6-2 or TRBV6-3 and TRBJ2-5, with D uncertain. The CDR3 extends over 13 amino acids. V lost 7 bases to trimming and J lost 5 bases, with 14 bases between them. CDR1 and CDR2 (germline): MNHEY, SVGEGT. This CDR3 reads CASTLRAIETQYF. The CDR3 DNA is TGTGCCAGCACCCTACGGGCAATCGAGACCCAGTACTTC.

The chain joins TRBV27 to TRBJ2-7; TRBD1 aligns across 11 bases. Per germline, CDR1 MNHEY and CDR2 SMNVEV (reference sequence). The CDR3 is 15 amino acids. V shed 2 bases and J 6 bases; nucleotides not matched to a gene: 6. The CDR3 bases are TGTGCCAGCAGTTTACCCGGGACAGGGGGTCGCGAGCAGTACTTC. This translates into CASSLPGTGGREQYF.

This clonotype was seen a few times. The rearrangement uses TRBV30 and TRBJ1-3; D not certain. Germline CDR1 is GTSNPN and CDR2 is SVGIG (reference sequence). V was pared by 1 base and J by 0 bases, with 7 bases between. The CDR3 consists of 14 residues. DNA for the CDR3: TGTGCCTGGAGTGGGCTCGACTCTGGAAACACCATATATTTT. It specifies CAWSGLDSGNTIYF.

This rearrangement joins TRBV20-1 to TRBJ1-2, with a weak D call TRBD1 (5 bases). Germline loops: CDR1 DFQATT, CDR2 SNEGSKA (reference sequence). The V end lost 0 bases, the J end lost 4 bases, and 21 bases lay between the germline ends. This CDR3 has 17 amino acids. CDR3 sequence (DNA): TGCAGTGCTAGAGACTTGAACTATTGGGGGAGCGGCTATGGCTACACCTTC. Translated, it gives CSARDLNYWGSGYGYTF.

J is TRBJ2-3 and V is TRBV29-1; possible D gene TRBD2, 6 bases. The CDR3 is 14 amino acids. Trimming removed 6 bases from V and 2 bases from J, with 15 bases in between. CDR1 and CDR2 from the germline V gene are SQVTM and ANQGSEA. CDR3 loop: CSVAGRGYTDTQYF. DNA of the CDR3: TGCAGCGTGGCGGGGCGGGGATACACAGATACGCAGTATTTT.

The rearrangement uses TRBV12-3 or TRBV12-4 and TRBJ1-2; D not certain. The CDR3 spans 14 residues. V lost 5 bases and J 6 bases, leaving 16 bases between the germline ends. CDR3 loop: CASSPGSLKDGYTF. The CDR3, as DNA: TGTGCCAGCAGTCCAGGTTCCCTTAAAGATGGCTACACCTTC.

The rearrangement uses TRBV28 and TRBJ1-2, with 9 positions matching TRBD1. V lost 4 bases, J lost 4 bases, and 7 bases stayed unmatched. Germline V gene lookup returns CDR1 MDHEN and CDR2 SYDVKM. The CDR3 length is 15 residues. For the CDR3, the DNA is TGTGCCAGCAGTTCCGCCGGGACAGGGACCTATGGCTACACCTTC. It yields the protein CASSSAGTGTYGYTF.

The chain couples TRBV10-2 to TRBJ2-1; 10 nucleotides line up with TRBD1. Germline V gene data show CDR1 as WSHSY and CDR2 as SAAADI. The CDR3 spans 15 residues. V gave up 6 bases and J gave up 7 bases; unmatched junction bases: 9. CDR3 sequence reads: CASSNDRGPWNEQFF. The CDR3 DNA is TGCGCCAGCAGCAACGACAGGGGGCCATGGAATGAGCAGTTCTTC.

The chain uses TRBV28 and TRBJ1-1; D not resolved. The germline V gene encodes CDR1 MDHEN and CDR2 SYDVKM. The V and J ends lost 8 bases and 8 bases respectively, with 15 bases between them. The CDR3 covers 12 residues. CDR3 amino acids: CASRRLGSEAFF. Written as DNA, the CDR3 is TGTGCCAGCCGGCGCCTAGGGTCCGAAGCTTTCTTT.

This clonotype appeared a few times. This sequence joins TRBV7-8 and TRBJ2-7; D possibly uses TRBD1 or TRBD2 (6 bases each). Germline-derived CDR1 and CDR2 are SGHVS and FQNEAQ. The V gene lost 6 bases and the J gene lost 4 bases, with 13 bases spanning the gap. The CDR3 length is 13 residues. In nucleotides, the CDR3 is TGTGCCAGCAGTTCCCGGGGGACATACGAGCAGTACTTC. Translation: CASSSRGTYEQYF. Combining the CDR3 with reference TRBV7-8 and TRBJ2-7 gives the whole variable domain GAGVSQSPRYKVAKRGQDVALRCDPISGHVSLFWYQQALGQGPEFLTYFQNEAQLDKSGLPSDRFFAERPEGSVSTLKIQRTQQEDSAVYLCASSSRGTYEQYFGPGTRLTVT.

The CDR3 DNA sequence: TGTGCCAGCAGCCAAGATCTGGGGGAACGGAATGAAAAACTGTTTTTT. As protein: CASSQDLGERNEKLFF. The V call is TRBV4-2, the J call TRBJ1-4, with D perhaps matching TRBD1 (5 bases). The V gene's germline CDR1 is LGHNA and CDR2 YNFKEQ. V was clipped by 0 bases and J by 5 bases, with 13 bases between them. The CDR3 is 16 amino acids.

The V gene is TRBV18, the J gene TRBJ2-2; 8 bases match TRBD2. Germline assignment: CDR1 KGHSH and CDR2 LQKENI. This CDR3 has 16 amino acids. J lost 2 bases, V lost 3 bases, and 5 bases had no gene match. CDR3 region: CASSPELAVNTGELFF. In DNA, the CDR3 is TGTGCCAGCTCACCGGAACTAGCGGTTAACACCGGGGAGCTGTTTTTT.

This chain uses TRBV4-2 with TRBJ1-1; D possibly corresponds to TRBD1 (5 bases). The ends were cut back, 1 base at V and 1 base at J, with 13 bases in the middle. CDR1 and CDR2 from the germline V gene are LGHNA and YNFKEQ. This CDR3 comprises 16 residues. The CDR3: CASSQGQGEGNTEAFF. CDR3 sequence (DNA): TGTGCCAGCAGCCAAGGTCAGGGTGAAGGGAACACTGAAGCTTTCTTT.

The J gene is TRBJ1-2, the V gene TRBV28; 10 positions match TRBD1. V was pared by 4 bases and J by 8 bases, with 13 bases of the junction left unmatched. CDR3 size: 16 residues. Germline-derived CDR1 and CDR2 are MDHEN and SYDVKM. CDR3 nucleotides: TGTGCCAGCAGTTCCCCCCCTCATGACAGGGGGCGAGGCTACACCTTC. Translation: CASSSPPHDRGRGYTF.

The chain recombines TRBV5-1 with TRBJ2-7, with D possibly being TRBD1 or TRBD2 (5 bases each). The CDR3 runs to 15 residues. The V gene's germline CDR1 is SGHRS and CDR2 YFSETQ. The V end lost 4 bases, the J end lost 0 bases, and 14 bases lay between the germline ends. CDR3 coding DNA: TGCGCCAGCAGCACCGGGACGGGCAGCTCCTACGAGCAGTACTTC. It encodes CASSTGTGSSYEQYF.

V usage is TRBV15 and J usage is TRBJ1-3, with D unclear. CDR3 length equals 13 residues. V lost 3 bases, J lost 2 bases, and 5 bases lay in between. Germline CDR1 is LNHNV and CDR2 is YYDKDF (reference sequence). The CDR3 region is CATSRAPGNTIYF. The CDR3 DNA reads TGTGCCACCAGCAGGGCCCCTGGAAACACCATATATTTT. Together with reference TRBV15 and TRBJ1-3, the CDR3 gives the full variable domain: DAMVIQNPRYQVTQFGKPVTLSCSQTLNHNVMYWYQQKSSQAPKLLFHYYDKDFNNEADTPDNFQSRRPNTSFCFLDIRSPGLGDTAMYLCATSRAPGNTIYFGEGSWLTVV.